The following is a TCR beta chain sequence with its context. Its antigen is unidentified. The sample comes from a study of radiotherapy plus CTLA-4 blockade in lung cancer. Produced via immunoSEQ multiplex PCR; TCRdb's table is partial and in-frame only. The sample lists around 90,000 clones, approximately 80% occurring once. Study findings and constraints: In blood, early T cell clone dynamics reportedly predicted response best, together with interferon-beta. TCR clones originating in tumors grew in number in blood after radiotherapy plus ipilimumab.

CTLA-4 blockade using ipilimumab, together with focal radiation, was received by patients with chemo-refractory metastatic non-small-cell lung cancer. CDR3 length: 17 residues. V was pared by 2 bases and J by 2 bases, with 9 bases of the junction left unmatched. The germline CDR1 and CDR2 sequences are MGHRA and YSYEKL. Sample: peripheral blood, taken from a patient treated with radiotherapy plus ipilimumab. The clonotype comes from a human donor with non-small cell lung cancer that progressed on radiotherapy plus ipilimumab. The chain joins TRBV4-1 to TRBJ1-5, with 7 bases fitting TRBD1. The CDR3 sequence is CASSQYRGTGGNQPQHF. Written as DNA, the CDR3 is TGCGCCAGCAGCCAATATCGTGGAACAGGGGGCAATCAGCCCCAGCATTTT.